Listed here are 31 T cell receptor beta chains from one sample, sequenced in a study of a mutant IDH1 vaccine in newly diagnosed glioma. Stated time point: week 23, last vaccination. Each vaccine dose was 300 ug of mutant IDH1 20-mer peptide, with topical imiquimod. This table comes from immunoSEQ multiplex PCR, and its TCRdb copy is limited to in-frame clones, with some not included. The repertoire holds about 67,000 clones, with around 82% as singletons. Their antigens remain unidentified. Here the sequenced sample was PBMCs, taken from a glioma patient whose treatment included an IDH1 peptide vaccine. These receptor sequences come from a man between 18 and 29 years old with glioma.

V and J are TRBV4-1 and TRBJ2-5, with TRBD1 as a possible D gene (5 bases). V dropped 3 bases and J dropped 4 bases, with 15 bases sitting between them. Per germline, CDR1 MGHRA and CDR2 YSYEKL. The CDR3 is 15 residues long. CDR3 sequence: CASSQSGRGGETQYF. The DNA of the CDR3 is TGCGCCAGCAGCCAGTCAGGGCGCGGTGGAGAGACCCAGTACTTC.

The chain combines TRBV7-9 with TRBJ2-5; D not certain. Germline V CDR1 and CDR2: SEHNR, FQNEAQ (reference sequence). V lost 3 bases to trimming and J lost 5 bases, with 10 bases between them. This CDR3 contains 13 residues. The CDR3 sequence is CASSFNLGETQYF. The CDR3 DNA is TGTGCCAGCAGCTTTAACCTCGGGGAGACCCAGTACTTC.

This clone has more than one count but fewer than ten. The V gene is TRBV10-3, the J gene TRBJ1-1; D unclear. The germline gives CDR1 ENHRY, CDR2 SYGVKD. Trimming took 2 bases from V and 10 from J, leaving 8 bases between them. The CDR3 is 11 residues long. CDR3 sequence: CAISEGEGAFF. In DNA, the CDR3 is TGTGCCATCAGTGAGGGCGAAGGAGCTTTCTTT.

The chain employs TRBV4-3 and TRBJ2-2; 10 bases agree with TRBD2. CDR1 and CDR2 from the germline V gene are LGHNA and YSLEER. V lost 4 bases to trimming and J lost 6 bases; unmatched junction nucleotides: 5. The CDR3 totals 15 residues. The chain's CDR3 is CASSLLLAGPGELFF. In DNA form, the CDR3 reads TGCGCCAGCAGCCTTTTACTAGCGGGGCCCGGGGAGCTGTTTTTT.

This chain joins TRBV4-1 and TRBJ2-1; a weak D match, TRBD2 (6 bases). The CDR3 length is 15 residues. With 0 bases removed from V and 7 bases from J, the gap between germline ends came to 13 bases. The V gene's germline CDR1 is MGHRA and CDR2 YSYEKL. CDR3 loop: CASSQEGGLGNEQFF. The CDR3 nucleotides read TGCGCCAGCAGCCAAGAAGGAGGGCTAGGAAATGAGCAGTTCTTC.

V is TRBV7-2 and J is TRBJ2-6; TRBD1 matches at 7 bases. Germline CDR1 and CDR2: SGHTA and FQGNSA. J was trimmed by 1 base and V by 5 bases; bases with no gene match: 5. The CDR3 contains 16 residues. The CDR3 protein is CASSIDRVSGANVLTF. The DNA for the CDR3 is TGTGCCAGCAGCATAGACAGGGTTTCTGGGGCCAACGTCCTGACTTTC.

The rearrangement joins TRBV7-2 to TRBJ2-7, with 10 bases aligning to TRBD1. The CDR3 consists of 14 residues. V trimming: 7 bases; J trimming: 2 bases; junction bases outside the gene matches: 5. Germline V gives CDR1 SGHTA, CDR2 FQGNSA. The CDR3 loop reads CASTSTGGTYEQYF. CDR3 DNA: TGTGCCAGCACCTCGACAGGGGGCACCTACGAGCAGTACTTC.

The genes are TRBV10-3 and TRBJ2-1; 12 nucleotides align to TRBD1. CDR1 is ENHRY, CDR2 SYGVKD, per germline. This CDR3 contains 15 residues. The trim removed 6 bases at V and 8 bases at J, leaving 8 bases unmatched. CDR3 loop: CAISGTGTGGDEQFF. CDR3 sequence (DNA): TGTGCCATCAGCGGTACCGGGACAGGGGGCGATGAGCAGTTCTTC.

The chain uses TRBV6-5 and TRBJ1-2; 10 bases agree with TRBD1. The ends lost 4 bases at V and 6 bases at J; junction bases unmatched: 8. The CDR3 has 15 residues. Germline assignment: CDR1 MNHEY and CDR2 SVGAGI. In DNA, the CDR3 is TGTGCCAGCAGTTCACACCTTGACAGGGGGCATGGCTACACCTTC. The encoded protein is CASSSHLDRGHGYTF.

V gene TRBV9 combines with J gene TRBJ2-3; no reliable D call. Trimming stripped 0 bases from V and 1 base from J, with 6 bases between. CDR3 length equals 14 residues. Germline lookup yields CDR1 SGDLS and CDR2 YYNGEE. The DNA for the CDR3 is TGTGCCAGCAGCGTAGAAGTAGGCACAGATACGCAGTATTTT. Translated: CASSVEVGTDTQYF. The entire variable domain, with the rest obtained from reference TRBV9 and TRBJ2-3, is as follows: DSGVTQTPKHLITATGQRVTLRCSPRSGDLSVYWYQQSLDQGLQFLIQYYNGEERAKGNILERFSAQQFPDLHSELNLSSLELGDSALYFCASSVEVGTDTQYFGPGTRLTVL.

The sample holds one count of this clone. This chain uses TRBV5-1 with TRBJ2-5; possibly TRBD1 or TRBD2 for D (5 bases each). V lost 4 bases, J lost 1 base, and 8 bases lay in between. The germline V gene encodes CDR1 SGHRS and CDR2 YFSETQ. The CDR3 has 13 amino acids. The CDR3 DNA reads as TGCGCCAGCAGCGAGGGGAGCCAAGAGACCCAGTACTTC. Encoded protein: CASSEGSQETQYF.

The chain carries TRBV11-2 and TRBJ1-5; D uncertain. CDR1 is SGHAT, CDR2 FQNNGV, per germline. The CDR3 length is 15 residues. V was clipped by 2 bases and J by 2 bases, with 10 bases between them. The CDR3 loop is CASSLRSAGNQPQHF. The CDR3, as DNA: TGTGCCAGCAGCTTACGAAGTGCGGGCAATCAGCCCCAGCATTTT.

This clone was seen only a few times. This chain connects TRBV27 to TRBJ1-5; a weak D match, TRBD1 (5 bases). Trimming pared 2 bases from V and 4 bases from J, leaving 18 bases between. This CDR3 spans 17 amino acids. The germline CDR1 and CDR2 sequences are MNHEY and SMNVEV (reference sequence). In DNA form, the CDR3 reads TGTGCCAGCAGTTTAAAGGGGAGGGGTGGTGGTAATCAGCCCCAGCATTTT. Translation gives CASSLKGRGGGNQPQHF.

This rearrangement joins TRBV25-1 to TRBJ1-5; 8 bases fit TRBD1. The germline gives CDR1 MGHDK, CDR2 SYGVNS. The CDR3 consists of 15 residues. The trim removed 5 bases at V and 3 bases at J, leaving 6 bases unmatched. Here the CDR3 DNA reads TGTGCCAGCAGTTCTCAGGGGGCCCCCAATCAGCCCCAGCATTTT. It specifies CASSSQGAPNQPQHF.

The V call is TRBV7-3, the J call TRBJ1-6, with 7 bases aligning to TRBD1. J gave up 7 bases and V 5 bases, and 11 bases lay outside the gene matches. The CDR3 is 16 residues long. CDR1 is SGHTA, CDR2 FQGTGA, per germline. The CDR3 sequence: CASSEGRDRKNSPLHF. CDR3 in DNA: TGTGCCAGCAGCGAGGGCCGGGACAGAAAAAATTCACCCCTCCACTTT.

V is TRBV5-6 and J is TRBJ1-1; the D gene is possibly TRBD1 (5 bases). In germline, CDR1 is SGHDT, CDR2 YYEEEE. V lost 4 bases and J 0 bases, leaving 13 bases between the germline ends. This CDR3 is built from 15 residues. CDR3 amino acids: CASSVRQIMNTEAFF. CDR3 coding DNA: TGTGCCAGCAGCGTTAGACAGATCATGAACACTGAAGCTTTCTTT.

This clone appeared a single time. The rearrangement links TRBV20-1 to TRBJ2-5, with D unclear. Trimming stripped 4 bases from V and 5 bases from J, with 8 bases between. Germline-derived CDR1 and CDR2 are DFQATT and SNEGSKA (reference sequence). The CDR3 covers 11 residues. The CDR3 sequence is CSATPGETQYF. CDR3 in DNA: TGCAGTGCTACCCCCGGGGAGACCCAGTACTTC.

This sequence joins TRBV6-6 and TRBJ2-1, with D possibly TRBD2 on 5 matching bases. CDR3 length: 13 residues. Germline CDR1 and CDR2: MNHNY and SVGAGI (reference sequence). Trimming took off 10 bases at V and 5 bases at J, with 15 bases between the two ends. The CDR3 sequence: CAIHGGWDNEQFF. CDR3 sequence (DNA): TGTGCCATCCACGGCGGGTGGGACAATGAGCAGTTCTTC.

J is TRBJ1-2 and V is TRBV10-3; 7 nucleotides line up with TRBD1. Losses at the gene ends were 5 bases for V and 5 bases for J; bases not matched to a gene: 11. Germline CDR1 is ENHRY and CDR2 is SYGVKD. The CDR3 spans 15 residues. CDR3 DNA: TGTGCCATCAGTTTCTTTGACAGGGTCCAATATGGCTACACCTTC. Amino acids: CAISFFDRVQYGYTF.

The CDR3 is CASSLGANHADTQYF. Written as DNA, the CDR3 is TGTGCCAGCAGCTTAGGGGCGAACCACGCAGATACGCAGTATTTT. The V call is TRBV11-3, the J call TRBJ2-3; the D is unclear. The germline V gene encodes CDR1 SGHNT and CDR2 YENEEA. Trimming took 1 base from V and 4 from J, leaving 12 bases between them. This CDR3 is built from 15 residues. Full variable domain (remainder filled in from reference TRBV11-3 and TRBJ2-3): EAGVVQSPRYKIIEKKQPVAFWCNPISGHNTLYWYLQNLGQGPELLIRYENEEAVDDSQLPKDRFSAERLKGVDSTLKIQPAELGDSAVYLCASSLGANHADTQYFGPGTRLTVL.

The chain links TRBV2 to TRBJ2-7; TRBD2 agrees at 16 bases. Germline CDR1 reads SNHLY; CDR2 reads FYNNEI. The CDR3 spans 17 residues. After removal of 5 bases from V and 2 bases from J, the junction contained 6 bases not matched to a gene. The DNA of the CDR3 is TGTGCCAGCAGTTCCGGGACTAGCGGGGGGGAGGCCTACGAGCAGTACTTC. Translated: CASSSGTSGGEAYEQYF.

The rearrangement links TRBV7-9 to TRBJ1-4; no clear D. Germline CDR1 SEHNR, CDR2 FQNEAQ (reference sequence). CDR3 length: 14 amino acids. Trimming took off 5 bases at V and 4 bases at J, with 11 bases between the two ends. Here the CDR3 DNA reads TGTGCCAGCAGCACCGGGTCCTTTAATGAAAAACTGTTTTTT. Amino acid sequence: CASSTGSFNEKLFF. The entire variable domain, with the rest obtained from reference TRBV7-9 and TRBJ1-4, is as follows: DTGVSQNPRHKITKRGQNVTFRCDPISEHNRLYWYRQTLGQGPEFLTYFQNEAQLEKSRLLSDRFSAERPKGSFSTLEIQRTEQGDSAMYLCASSTGSFNEKLFFGSGTQLSVL.

The rearrangement uses TRBV5-1 and TRBJ2-2; 7 positions match TRBD1. This CDR3 spans 15 amino acids. V lost 3 bases to trimming and J lost 1 base; unmatched junction nucleotides: 3. The germline V gene has CDR1 SGHRS and CDR2 YFSETQ. The CDR3 bases are TGCGCCAGCAGCTCGACAGGGTGGAACACCGGGGAGCTGTTTTTT. It translates to CASSSTGWNTGELFF.

This rearrangement joins TRBV18 to TRBJ1-1, with D possibly TRBD1 on 5 matching bases. The V and J ends lost 1 base and 1 base respectively, with 10 bases between them. CDR3 length: 15 amino acids. Germline lookup yields CDR1 KGHSH and CDR2 LQKENI. The CDR3 is CASSPRAGPNTEAFF. DNA for the CDR3: TGTGCCAGCTCACCACGGGCGGGACCGAACACTGAAGCTTTCTTT. The full variable domain, its missing parts supplied by reference TRBV18 and TRBJ1-1, is NAGVMQNPRHLVRRRGQEARLRCSPMKGHSHVYWYRQLPEEGLKFMVYLQKENIIDESGMPKERFSAEFPKEGPSILRIQQVVRGDSAAYFCASSPRAGPNTEAFFGQGTRLTVV.

The V gene is TRBV18, the J gene TRBJ1-5; 7 bases are a match to TRBD1. The CDR3 runs to 15 residues. Germline CDR1 is KGHSH and CDR2 is LQKENI. V was pared by 4 bases and J by 3 bases, with 6 bases of the junction left unmatched. CDR3 sequence (DNA): TGTGCCAGCTCACTACAGGGGATTGACAATCAGCCCCAGCATTTT. Protein product: CASSLQGIDNQPQHF.

The chain uses TRBV7-6 and TRBJ2-6; no clear D gene. Trimming cost V 5 bases and J 1 base, with 24 bases left between them. Germline V gene data show CDR1 as SGHVS and CDR2 as FNYEAQ. The CDR3 spans 20 residues. The chain's CDR3 is CASSHLFLTEKGSGANVLTF. The CDR3 nucleotides read TGTGCCAGCAGCCATCTGTTCCTCACAGAGAAAGGGTCTGGGGCCAACGTCCTGACTTTC.

The CDR3 loop reads CASIYRTGMNTEAFF. The CDR3 DNA reads TGTGCCAGCATATACCGGACAGGGATGAACACTGAAGCTTTCTTT. This chain joins TRBV2 and TRBJ1-1; 8 bases map to TRBD1. Per germline, CDR1 SNHLY and CDR2 FYNNEI. The CDR3 runs 15 residues. After removal of 7 bases from V and 0 bases from J, the junction contained 7 bases not matched to a gene.

The DNA of the CDR3 is TGTGCCAGCAGTTACTCGATCGCGGGTGAGACCCAGTACTTC. This gives the protein CASSYSIAGETQYF. The V call is TRBV6-5, the J call TRBJ2-5; the D gene is possibly TRBD2 (5 bases). Germline CDR1 and CDR2: MNHEY and SVGAGI. CDR3 size: 14 residues. V gave up 0 bases and J gave up 5 bases, with 10 bases separating them.

This clone is medium-sized by share. Here the CDR3 DNA reads TGTGCCATCCTTAAGGGGGGGGGTAACCAAGAGACCCAGTACTTC. It specifies CAILKGGGNQETQYF. The rearrangement links TRBV6-4 to TRBJ2-5, with D maybe TRBD2 (7 bases). Per germline, CDR1 MRHNA and CDR2 SNTAGT. V was trimmed by 10 bases and J by 0 bases, leaving 18 bases between them. The CDR3 is 15 residues long.

This clone was observed a single time. The chain combines TRBV4-2 with TRBJ2-7; D remains ambiguous. Germline V lookup: CDR1 LGHNA, CDR2 YNFKEQ. The CDR3 has 13 amino acids. The V end was cut by 2 bases, the J end by 0 bases, with 5 bases between. CDR3 residues: CASSQRISYEQYF. Here the CDR3 DNA reads TGTGCCAGCAGCCAACGCATCTCCTACGAGCAGTACTTC.

This rearrangement joins TRBV18 to TRBJ1-6; D unclear. V was shortened by 8 bases and J by 8 bases, with 13 bases between the two germline ends. The CDR3 is 13 residues long. Germline V gene data show CDR1 as KGHSH and CDR2 as LQKENI. The CDR3 loop is CASRAIGDSPLHF. The DNA of the CDR3 is TGTGCCAGCCGAGCCATCGGGGATTCACCCCTCCACTTT.